The present T cell receptor beta chain was sequenced within a study of cytomegalovirus exposure and HLA in healthy donors. This clone was counted a single time. The PCR made use of 60 Vbeta and 13 Jbeta primers. Original data processing: The authors later counted about 80 million unique TCR beta chains, roughly 10 million of them shared. Assay used: immunoSEQ multiplex PCR; TCRdb lists only in-frame clones, some missing. The V and J calls and the clone size are those of that table, but D and trimming were determined from the DNA. The repertoire includes approximately 150,000 clones, approximately 81% of them detected once, and more than 2.5% sits in the top ten. CDR1 and CDR2 from the germline V gene are GTSNPN and SVGIG (reference sequence). V was cut by 7 bases and J by 0 bases, with 6 bases left in between. CDR3 length equals 11 residues.

Input material: PBMCs. This receptor was taken from a female donor in good health and CMV-seronegative. The chain carries TRBV30 and TRBJ1-1; unclear D gene. The CDR3 is CAFTLNTEAFF. In DNA form, the CDR3 reads TGTGCCTTTACACTGAACACTGAAGCTTTCTTT.